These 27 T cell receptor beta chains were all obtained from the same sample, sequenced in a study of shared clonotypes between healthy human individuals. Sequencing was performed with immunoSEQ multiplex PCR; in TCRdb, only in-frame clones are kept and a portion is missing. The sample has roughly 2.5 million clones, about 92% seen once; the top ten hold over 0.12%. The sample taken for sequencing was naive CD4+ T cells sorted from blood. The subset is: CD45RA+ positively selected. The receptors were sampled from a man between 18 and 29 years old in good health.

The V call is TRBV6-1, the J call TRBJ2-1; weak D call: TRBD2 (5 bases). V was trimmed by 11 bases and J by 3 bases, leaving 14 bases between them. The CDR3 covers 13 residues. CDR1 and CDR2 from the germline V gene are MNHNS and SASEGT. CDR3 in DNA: TGTGCCCCCCCCGATAGCGACTACAATGAGCAGTTCTTC. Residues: CAPPDSDYNEQFF.

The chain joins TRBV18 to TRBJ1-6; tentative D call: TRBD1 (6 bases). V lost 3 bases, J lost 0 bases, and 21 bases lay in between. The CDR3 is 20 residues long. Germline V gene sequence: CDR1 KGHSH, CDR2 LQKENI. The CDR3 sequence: CASSPRNHGGTNSYNSPLHF. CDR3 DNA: TGTGCCAGCTCACCCCGCAACCACGGGGGGACAAACTCCTATAATTCACCCCTCCACTTT.

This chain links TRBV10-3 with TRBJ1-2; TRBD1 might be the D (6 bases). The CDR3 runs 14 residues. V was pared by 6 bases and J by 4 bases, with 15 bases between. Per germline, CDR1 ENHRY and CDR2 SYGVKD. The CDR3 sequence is CAIREGERVYGYTF. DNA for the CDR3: TGTGCCATCAGGGAGGGGGAACGGGTCTATGGCTACACCTTC.

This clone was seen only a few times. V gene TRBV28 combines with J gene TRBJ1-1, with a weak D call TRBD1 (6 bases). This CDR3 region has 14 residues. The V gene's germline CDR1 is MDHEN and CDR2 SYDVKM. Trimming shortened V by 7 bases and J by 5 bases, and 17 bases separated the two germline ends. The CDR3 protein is CASTFLGGRTEAFF. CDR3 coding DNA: TGTGCCAGCACTTTTCTAGGGGGACGGACTGAAGCTTTCTTT.

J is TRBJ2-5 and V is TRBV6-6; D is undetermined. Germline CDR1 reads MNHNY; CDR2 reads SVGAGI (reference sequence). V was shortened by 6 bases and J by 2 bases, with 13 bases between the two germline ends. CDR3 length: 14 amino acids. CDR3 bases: TGTGCCAGCAGGCAATTAGGCTTTCAAGAGACCCAGTACTTC. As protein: CASRQLGFQETQYF.

CDR3 in amino acids: CASRPQGDWGYGYTF. As DNA, the CDR3 is TGTGCCAGCAGGCCTCAGGGGGACTGGGGCTATGGCTACACCTTC. V and J are TRBV5-4 and TRBJ1-2; 7 bases are a match to TRBD1. This CDR3 contains 15 residues. V lost 5 bases and J lost 4; bases outside the gene matches: 11. The germline V gene encodes CDR1 SGHNT and CDR2 YYREEE (reference sequence).

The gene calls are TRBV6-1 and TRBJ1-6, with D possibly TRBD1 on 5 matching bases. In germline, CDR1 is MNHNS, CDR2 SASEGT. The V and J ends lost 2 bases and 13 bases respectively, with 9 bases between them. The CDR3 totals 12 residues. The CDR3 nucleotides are TGTGCCAGCAGTGAACAGGGAGCGCCCCTCCACTTT. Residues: CASSEQGAPLHF.

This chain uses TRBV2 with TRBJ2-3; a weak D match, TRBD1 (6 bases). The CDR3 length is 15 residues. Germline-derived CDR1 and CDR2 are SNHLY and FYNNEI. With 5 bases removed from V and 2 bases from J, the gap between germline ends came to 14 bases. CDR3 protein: CASSLGQGPTDTQYF. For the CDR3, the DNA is TGTGCCAGCAGTTTGGGCCAGGGGCCCACAGATACGCAGTATTTT. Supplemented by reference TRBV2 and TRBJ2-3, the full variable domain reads EPEVTQTPSHQVTQMGQEVILRCVPISNHLYFYWYRQILGQKVEFLVSFYNNEISEKSEIFDDQFSVERPDGSNFTLKIRSTKLEDSAMYFCASSLGQGPTDTQYFGPGTRLTVL.

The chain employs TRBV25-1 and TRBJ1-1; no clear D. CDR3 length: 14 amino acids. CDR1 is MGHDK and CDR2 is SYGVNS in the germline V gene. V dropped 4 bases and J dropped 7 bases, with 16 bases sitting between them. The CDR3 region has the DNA TGTGCCAGCAGTGTTGGTCAGGCCCGGGGTGAAGCTTTCTTT. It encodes CASSVGQARGEAFF.

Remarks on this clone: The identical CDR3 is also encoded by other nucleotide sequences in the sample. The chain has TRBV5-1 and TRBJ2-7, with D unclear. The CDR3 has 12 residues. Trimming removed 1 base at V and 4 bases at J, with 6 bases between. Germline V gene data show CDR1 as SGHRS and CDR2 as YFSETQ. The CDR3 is CASSLPSYEQYF. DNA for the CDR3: TGCGCCAGCAGCTTGCCGTCGTACGAGCAGTACTTC.

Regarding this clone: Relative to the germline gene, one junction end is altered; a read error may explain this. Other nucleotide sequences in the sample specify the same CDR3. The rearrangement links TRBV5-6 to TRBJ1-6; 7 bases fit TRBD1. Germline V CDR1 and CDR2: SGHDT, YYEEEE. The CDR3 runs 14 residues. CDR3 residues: CASSFTGVNSPLHF. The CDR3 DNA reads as TGTGCCAGCAGCTTTACAGGGGTAAATTCCCCCCTCCACTTT.

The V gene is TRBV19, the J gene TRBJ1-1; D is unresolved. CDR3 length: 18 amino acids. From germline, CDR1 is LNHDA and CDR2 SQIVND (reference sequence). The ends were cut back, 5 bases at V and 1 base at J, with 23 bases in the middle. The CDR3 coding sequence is TGTGCCAGTAGTCCTAACCCCAGGTTTATGAGGGCGAACACTGAAGCTTTCTTT. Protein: CASSPNPRFMRANTEAFF.

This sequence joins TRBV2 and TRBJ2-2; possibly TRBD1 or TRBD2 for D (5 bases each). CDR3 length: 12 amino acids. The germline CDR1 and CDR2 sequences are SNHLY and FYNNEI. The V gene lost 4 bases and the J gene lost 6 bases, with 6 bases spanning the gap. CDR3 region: CASSVGAGELFF. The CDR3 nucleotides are TGTGCCAGCAGTGTGGGGGCCGGGGAGCTGTTTTTT.

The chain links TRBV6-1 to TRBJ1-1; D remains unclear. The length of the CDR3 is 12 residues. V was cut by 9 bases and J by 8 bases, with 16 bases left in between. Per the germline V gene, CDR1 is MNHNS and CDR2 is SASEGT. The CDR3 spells CASGVGGQEAFF. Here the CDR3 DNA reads TGTGCCAGTGGAGTGGGAGGTCAGGAAGCTTTCTTT.

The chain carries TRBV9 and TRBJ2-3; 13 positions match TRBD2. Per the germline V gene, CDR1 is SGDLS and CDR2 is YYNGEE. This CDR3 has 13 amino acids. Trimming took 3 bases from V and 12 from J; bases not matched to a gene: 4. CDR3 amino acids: CASSAGLAGLQYF. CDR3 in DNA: TGTGCCAGCAGCGCGGGACTAGCGGGATTACAGTATTTT.

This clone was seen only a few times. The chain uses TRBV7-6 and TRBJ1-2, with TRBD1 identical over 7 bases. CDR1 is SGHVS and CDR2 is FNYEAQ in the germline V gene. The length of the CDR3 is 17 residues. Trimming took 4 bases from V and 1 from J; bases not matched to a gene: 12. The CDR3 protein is CASSSLLRTGNNYGYTF. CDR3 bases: TGTGCCAGCAGCTCTTTACTTAGGACAGGCAATAACTATGGCTACACCTTC.

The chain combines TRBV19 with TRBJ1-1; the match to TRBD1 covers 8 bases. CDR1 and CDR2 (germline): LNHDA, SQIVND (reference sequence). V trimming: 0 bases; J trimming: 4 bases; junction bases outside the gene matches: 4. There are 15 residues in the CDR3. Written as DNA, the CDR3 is TGTGCCAGTAGTATAGATCGAACAGGGGGCACTGAAGCTTTCTTT. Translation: CASSIDRTGGTEAFF.

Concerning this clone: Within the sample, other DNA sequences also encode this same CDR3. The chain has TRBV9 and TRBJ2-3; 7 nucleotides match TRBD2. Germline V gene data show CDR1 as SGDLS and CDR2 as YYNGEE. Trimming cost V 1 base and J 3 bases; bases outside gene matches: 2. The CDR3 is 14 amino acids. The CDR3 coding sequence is TGTGCCAGCAGCGTAATCGGGGGGACAGATACGCAGTATTTT. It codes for CASSVIGGTDTQYF.

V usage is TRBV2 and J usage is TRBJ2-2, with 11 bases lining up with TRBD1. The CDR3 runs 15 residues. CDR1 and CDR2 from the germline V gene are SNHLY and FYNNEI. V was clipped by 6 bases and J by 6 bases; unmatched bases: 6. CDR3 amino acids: CASSSRGQGAGELFF. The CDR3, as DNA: TGTGCCAGCAGCTCCAGGGGACAGGGGGCCGGGGAGCTGTTTTTT. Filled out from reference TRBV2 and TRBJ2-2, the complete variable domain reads EPEVTQTPSHQVTQMGQEVILRCVPISNHLYFYWYRQILGQKVEFLVSFYNNEISEKSEIFDDQFSVERPDGSNFTLKIRSTKLEDSAMYFCASSSRGQGAGELFFGEGSRLTVL.

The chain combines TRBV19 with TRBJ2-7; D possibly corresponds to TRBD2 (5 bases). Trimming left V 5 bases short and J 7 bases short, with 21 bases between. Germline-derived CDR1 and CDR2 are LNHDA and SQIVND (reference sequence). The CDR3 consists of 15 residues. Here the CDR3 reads CASSSSQDFSGEQYF. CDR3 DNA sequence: TGTGCCAGTAGTTCTTCTCAGGACTTCTCGGGGGAGCAGTACTTC.

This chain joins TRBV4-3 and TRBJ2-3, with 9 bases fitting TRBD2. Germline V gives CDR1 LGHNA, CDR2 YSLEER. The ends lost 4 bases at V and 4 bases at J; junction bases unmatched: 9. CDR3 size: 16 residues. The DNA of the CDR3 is TGCGCCAGCAGCCCCTTGGCTAGCGGGAAATCAGATACGCAGTATTTT. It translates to CASSPLASGKSDTQYF.

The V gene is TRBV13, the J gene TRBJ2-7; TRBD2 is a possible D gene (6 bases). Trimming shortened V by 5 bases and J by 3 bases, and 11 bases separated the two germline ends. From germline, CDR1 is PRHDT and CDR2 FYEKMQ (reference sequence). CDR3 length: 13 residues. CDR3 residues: CASSPGGDYEQYF. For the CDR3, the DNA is TGTGCCAGCAGCCCCGGAGGGGACTACGAGCAGTACTTC. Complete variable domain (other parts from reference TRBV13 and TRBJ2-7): AAGVIQSPRHLIKEKRETATLKCYPIPRHDTVYWYQQGPGQDPQFLISFYEKMQSDKGSIPDRFSAQQFSDYHSELNMSSLELGDSALYFCASSPGGDYEQYFGPGTRLTVT.

CDR3 nucleotides: TGCGCCAGCAGTGGACCCGAAAACACAGATACGCAGTATTTT. Translated, it gives CASSGPENTDTQYF. The chain joins TRBV10-1 to TRBJ2-3; D remains unclear. Germline assignment: CDR1 WNHNN and CDR2 SYGVQD (reference sequence). Trimming shortened V by 4 bases and J by 2 bases, and 10 bases separated the two germline ends. CDR3 size: 14 residues.

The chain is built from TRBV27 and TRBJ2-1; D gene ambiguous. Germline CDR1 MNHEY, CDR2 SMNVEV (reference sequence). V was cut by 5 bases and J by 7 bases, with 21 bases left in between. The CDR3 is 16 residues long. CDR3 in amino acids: CASSVNLAVFRNEQFF. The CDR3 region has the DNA TGTGCCAGCAGTGTCAACCTTGCGGTTTTCAGGAATGAGCAGTTCTTC.

The CDR3 DNA follows: TGTGCCAGCAGTTACTCTAGCGGGTCGTCTTCTGGGCAGTTCTTC. Protein: CASSYSSGSSSGQFF. The genes are TRBV6-5 and TRBJ2-1; 7 bases line up with TRBD2. CDR3 length equals 15 residues. Losses at the gene ends were 0 bases for V and 12 bases for J; bases not matched to a gene: 11. Germline V CDR1 and CDR2: MNHEY, SVGAGI.

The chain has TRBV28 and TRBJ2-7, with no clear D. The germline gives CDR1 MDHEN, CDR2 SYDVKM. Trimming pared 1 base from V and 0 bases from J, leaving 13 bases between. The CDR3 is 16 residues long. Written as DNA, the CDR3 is TGTGCCAGCAGTTTATCGGGCCAATTGAGCTCCTACGAGCAGTACTTC. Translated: CASSLSGQLSSYEQYF. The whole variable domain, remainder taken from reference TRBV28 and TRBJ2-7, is DVKVTQSSRYLVKRTGEKVFLECVQDMDHENMFWYRQDPGLGLRLIYFSYDVKMKEKGDIPEGYSVSREKKERFSLILESASTNQTSMYLCASSLSGQLSSYEQYFGPGTRLTVT.

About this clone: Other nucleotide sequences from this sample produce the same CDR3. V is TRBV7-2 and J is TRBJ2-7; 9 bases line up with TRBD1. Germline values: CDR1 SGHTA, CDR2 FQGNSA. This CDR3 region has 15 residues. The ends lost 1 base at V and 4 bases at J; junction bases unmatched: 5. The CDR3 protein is CASSLVGQGTYEQYF. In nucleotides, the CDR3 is TGTGCCAGCAGCTTAGTGGGACAGGGTACGTACGAGCAGTACTTC.